This record looks at one T cell receptor (beta chain) sequence and its context. This sample stems from a study of blood T cell repertoires in COVID-19. Background on the study: T cells, B-cell-depleted T cells, or PBMCs provided the cDNA or gDNA that served as material.

Trimming cost V 0 bases and J 10 bases; bases outside gene matches: 15. The CDR3 has 16 amino acids. Germline loops: CDR1 SGHKS, CDR2 YYEKEE (reference sequence). The authors' processing: Amplification from reference gene primers served as the basis for estimated nucleated cell counts. Sequencing was performed with immunoSEQ multiplex PCR; in TCRdb, only in-frame clones are kept and a portion is missing. For V, J and clone size, that table is used; D and trimming come from the DNA. Among about 90,000 clones listed, approximately 80% were seen once. This chain links TRBV5-5 with TRBJ1-1; TRBD1 aligns across 7 bases. Sequences were obtained from peripheral blood. This TCR was sampled from a man between 70 and 80 years old with acute or convalescent COVID-19. Here the CDR3 DNA reads TGTGCCAGCAGCTTGGGTCAAGGGACAGCCCAGGGCGCAGCTTTCTTT. This encodes CASSLGQGTAQGAAFF.